The clone carrying this T cell receptor beta chain was counted many times. RNA transcripts were the template for amplifying TCR beta CDR3 regions. In the first-round RT-PCR of the TCR CDR3, the HTBI primer set was used. In TCRdb, the multiplex PCR reads were re-called with MiXCR into one record per CDR3 protein. The table has under 350,000 distinct CDR3 sequences, 15% to 20% seen once. This specimen comes from a study of T cells in Graves' hyperthyroidism and ophthalmopathy. Material: blood. The clonotype was recovered from a woman aged 60-75 years with Graves' ophthalmopathy.

The CDR3 DNA reads TGCGCCAGCAGCACCGACCCCGATCAGCCCCAGCATTTT. It encodes CASSTDPDQPQHF. The chain recombines TRBV5-1 with TRBJ1-5, with D unclear. Deletions cut 4 bases from V and 5 bases from J, with 10 bases between. Germline CDR1 SGHRS, CDR2 YFSETQ. The CDR3 runs 13 residues.